This T cell receptor beta chain stems from a study of blood T cell repertoires in COVID-19. Donors of Cohort 3 who recovered were those that had two negative PCRs, clearance, or symptom resolution. Original handling: Amplification of reference gene primers was used by the study to estimate nucleated cell counts. Data came from immunoSEQ multiplex PCR; TCRdb stores just in-frame clones and leaves some out. The DNA gave D and trimming, while V, J and clone size come from that table. The sample holds approximately 300,000 clones, 87% seen once. Per the germline V gene, CDR1 is SGDLS and CDR2 is YYNGEE. The CDR3 length is 16 residues. J was trimmed by 5 bases and V by 0 bases; bases with no gene match: 7.

Sequences were obtained from PBMCs or T cells enriched from blood (not recorded which). The chain is built from TRBV9 and TRBJ2-5; TRBD2 aligns across 10 bases. The clonotype originates from a young woman who had recovered from COVID-19. The CDR3 DNA is TGTGCCAGCAGCGTAGTTGGTAGCGGGGGGTCTGAGACCCAGTACTTC. It encodes CASSVVGSGGSETQYF. Full variable domain (remainder filled in from reference TRBV9 and TRBJ2-5): DSGVTQTPKHLITATGQRVTLRCSPRSGDLSVYWYQQSLDQGLQFLIQYYNGEERAKGNILERFSAQQFPDLHSELNLSSLELGDSALYFCASSVVGSGGSETQYFGPGTRLLVL.